This TCR beta chain was sequenced in a study of cytomegalovirus exposure and HLA in healthy donors. Study results and caveats: Later work showed greater clonal expansion in HLA-associated TCR beta chains than in equally common others. Some segments of the V type, notably TRBV6-2 and TRBV6-3, were excluded as indistinguishable. In a later analysis, donors in an Asian-associated ancestry cluster reportedly had fewer N-insertions in productive TCRs than the cohort mean. Later, an analysis found that common viral pathogens appeared to be linked with several of the most significant clusters.

This CDR3 spans 14 amino acids. Germline V gives CDR1 SGHDT, CDR2 YYEEEE. A note on this clone: Its antigen is not known. One end of the junction does not line up with germline, which may come from a read error.

Both 60 Vbeta primers and 13 Jbeta primers went into the PCR. The method was immunoSEQ multiplex PCR; TCRdb's version includes in-frame clones alone and lacks a portion of them. The data hold 55,000 to 75,000 clones, with about 90% observed a single time. The V and J genes are TRBV5-6 and TRBJ2-5; TRBD1 agrees at 7 bases. The sequenced material came from PBMCs. The sequence came from a man aged 18 to 29 in good health and CMV-seronegative. The DNA for the CDR3 is TGTGCCAACAGCTTGAGAGGGGGCGGGGAGACCCAGTACTTC. This sequence encodes CANSLRGGGETQYF.